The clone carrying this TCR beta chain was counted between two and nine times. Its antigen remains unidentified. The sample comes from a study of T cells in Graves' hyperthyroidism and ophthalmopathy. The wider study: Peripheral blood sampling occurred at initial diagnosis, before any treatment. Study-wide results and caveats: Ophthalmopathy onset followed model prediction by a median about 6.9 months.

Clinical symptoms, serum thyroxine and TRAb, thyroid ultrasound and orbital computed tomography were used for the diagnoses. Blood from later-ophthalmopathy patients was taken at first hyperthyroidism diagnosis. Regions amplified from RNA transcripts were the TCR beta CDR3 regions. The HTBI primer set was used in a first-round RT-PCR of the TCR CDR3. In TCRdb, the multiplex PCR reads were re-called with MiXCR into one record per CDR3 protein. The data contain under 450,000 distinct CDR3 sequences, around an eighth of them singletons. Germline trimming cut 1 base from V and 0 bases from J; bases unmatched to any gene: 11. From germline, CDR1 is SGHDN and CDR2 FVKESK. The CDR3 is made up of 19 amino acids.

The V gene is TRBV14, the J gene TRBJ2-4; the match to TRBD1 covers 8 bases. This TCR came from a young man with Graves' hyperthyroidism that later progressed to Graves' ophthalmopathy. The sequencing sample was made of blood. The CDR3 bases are TGTGCCAGCAGCCAAGCCCGGACAGGGATAATGCTAGCCAAAAACATTCAGTACTTC. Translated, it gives CASSQARTGIMLAKNIQYF.